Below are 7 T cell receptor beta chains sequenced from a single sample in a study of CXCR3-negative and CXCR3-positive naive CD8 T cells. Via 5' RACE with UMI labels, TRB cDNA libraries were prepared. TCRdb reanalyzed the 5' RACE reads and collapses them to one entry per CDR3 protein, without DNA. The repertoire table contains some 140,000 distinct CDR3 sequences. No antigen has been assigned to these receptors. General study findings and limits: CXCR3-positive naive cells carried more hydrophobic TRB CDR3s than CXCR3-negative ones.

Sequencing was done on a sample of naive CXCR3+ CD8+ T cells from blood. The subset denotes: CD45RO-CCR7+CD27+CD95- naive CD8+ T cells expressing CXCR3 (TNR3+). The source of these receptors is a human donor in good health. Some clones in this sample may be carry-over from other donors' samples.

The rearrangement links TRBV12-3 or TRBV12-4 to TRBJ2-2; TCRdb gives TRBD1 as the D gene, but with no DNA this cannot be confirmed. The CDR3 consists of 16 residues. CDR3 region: CASGYEDRGDTGELFF.

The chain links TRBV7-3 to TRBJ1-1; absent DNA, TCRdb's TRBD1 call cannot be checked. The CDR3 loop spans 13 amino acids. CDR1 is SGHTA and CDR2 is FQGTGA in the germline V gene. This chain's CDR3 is CASRGQGDTEAFF.

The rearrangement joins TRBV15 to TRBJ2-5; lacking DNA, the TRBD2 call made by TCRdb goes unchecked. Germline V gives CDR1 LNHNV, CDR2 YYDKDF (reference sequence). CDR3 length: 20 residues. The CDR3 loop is CATSRDVPVGTSGGLETQYF. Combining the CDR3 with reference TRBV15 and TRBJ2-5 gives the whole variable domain DAMVIQNPRYQVTQFGKPVTLSCSQTLNHNVMYWYQQKSSQAPKLLFHYYDKDFNNEADTPDNFQSRRPNTSFCFLDIRSPGLGDTAMYLCATSRDVPVGTSGGLETQYFGPGTRLLVL.

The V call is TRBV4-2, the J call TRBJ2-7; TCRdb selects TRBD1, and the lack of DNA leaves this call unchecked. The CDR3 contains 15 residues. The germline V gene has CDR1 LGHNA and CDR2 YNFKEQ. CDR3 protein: CASSHGPGQLYEQYF.

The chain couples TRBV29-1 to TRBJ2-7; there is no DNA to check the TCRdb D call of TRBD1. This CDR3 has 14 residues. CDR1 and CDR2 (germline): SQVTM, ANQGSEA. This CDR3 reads CSAEGTGGKDEQYF.

CDR3: CATSGGLAANTGELFF. The chain carries TRBV15 and TRBJ2-2; TCRdb's D call of TRBD2 is untestable without DNA. Germline V gene sequence: CDR1 LNHNV, CDR2 YYDKDF (reference sequence). This CDR3 has 16 residues.

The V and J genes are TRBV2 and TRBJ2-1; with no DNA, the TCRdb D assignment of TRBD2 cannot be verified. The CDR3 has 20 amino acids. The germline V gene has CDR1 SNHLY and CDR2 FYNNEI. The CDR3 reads CASSEAGPVAGLSSYNEQFF.